This TCR beta chain was sequenced during a study of control samples from healthy donors and cancer patients. Assay used: immunoSEQ multiplex PCR; TCRdb lists only in-frame clones, some missing. This sample has approximately 230,000 clones, with almost 85% found just once. Germline V gives CDR1 KGHSH, CDR2 LQKENI. The CDR3 sequence is 15 residues long. The ends lost 5 bases at V and 3 bases at J; junction bases unmatched: 4. The chain employs TRBV18 and TRBJ2-2; 9 bases are a match to TRBD2. The receptor comes from a woman aged 55-69 years with lung cancer. The source material was PBMCs. CDR3 nucleotides: TGTGCCAGCTCATCGACTAGCGGAGACACCGGGGAGCTGTTTTTT. Encoded protein: CASSSTSGDTGELFF.